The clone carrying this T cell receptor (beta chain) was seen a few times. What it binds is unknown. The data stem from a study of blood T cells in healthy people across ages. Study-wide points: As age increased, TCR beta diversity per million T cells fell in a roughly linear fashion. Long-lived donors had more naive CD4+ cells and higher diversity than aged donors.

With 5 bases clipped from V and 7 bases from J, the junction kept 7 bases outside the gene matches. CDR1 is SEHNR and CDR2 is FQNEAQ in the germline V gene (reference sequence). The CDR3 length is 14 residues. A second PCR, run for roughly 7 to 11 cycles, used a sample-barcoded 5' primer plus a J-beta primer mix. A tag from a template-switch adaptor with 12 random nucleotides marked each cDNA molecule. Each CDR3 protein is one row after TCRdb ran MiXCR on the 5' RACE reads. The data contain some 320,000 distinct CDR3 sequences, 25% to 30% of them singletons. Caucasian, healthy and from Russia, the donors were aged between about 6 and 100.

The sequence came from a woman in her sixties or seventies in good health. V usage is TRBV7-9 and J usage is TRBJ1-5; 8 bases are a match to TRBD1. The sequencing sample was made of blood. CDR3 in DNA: TGTGCCAGCAGCACAGCAGGGGACAGGCAGCCCCAGCATTTT. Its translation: CASSTAGDRQPQHF.